This T cell receptor beta chain was observed in a study of preoperative IRX-2 immunotherapy in early breast cancer. The treatment is: preoperative locoregional IRX-2 cytokine immunotherapy. Samples came from a phase Ib trial of preoperative locoregional IRX-2 cytokine immunotherapy. Per the germline V gene, CDR1 is MNHEY and CDR2 is SMNVEV (reference sequence). The CDR3 length is 15 residues. The ends were cut back, 0 bases at V and 4 bases at J, with 9 bases in the middle. The protocol was immunoSEQ multiplex PCR, while the TCRdb copy is restricted to in-frame clones and leaves out a portion. The sample includes some 30,000 clones, around four fifths of them seen just once.

This chain uses TRBV27 with TRBJ2-2; the D is unclear. The sample here was lymph node tissue, taken from a patient treated with IRX-2 immunotherapy. This clonotype was obtained from a human donor with breast cancer. The CDR3 DNA reads TGTGCCAGCAGTTTATCCCGCGGCGTCACCGGGGAGCTGTTTTTT. Translated, it gives CASSLSRGVTGELFF.